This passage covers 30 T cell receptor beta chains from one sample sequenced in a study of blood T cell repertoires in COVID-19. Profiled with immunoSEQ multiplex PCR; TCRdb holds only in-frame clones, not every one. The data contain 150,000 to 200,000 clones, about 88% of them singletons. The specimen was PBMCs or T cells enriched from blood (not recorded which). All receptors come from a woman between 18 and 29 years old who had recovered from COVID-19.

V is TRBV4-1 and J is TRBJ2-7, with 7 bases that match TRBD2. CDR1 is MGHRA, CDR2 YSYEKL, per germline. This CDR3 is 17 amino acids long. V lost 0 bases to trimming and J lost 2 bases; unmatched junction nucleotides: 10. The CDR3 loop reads CASSQDRAGPTPYEQYF. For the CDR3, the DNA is TGCGCCAGCAGCCAAGACAGAGCGGGACCCACTCCCTACGAGCAGTACTTC.

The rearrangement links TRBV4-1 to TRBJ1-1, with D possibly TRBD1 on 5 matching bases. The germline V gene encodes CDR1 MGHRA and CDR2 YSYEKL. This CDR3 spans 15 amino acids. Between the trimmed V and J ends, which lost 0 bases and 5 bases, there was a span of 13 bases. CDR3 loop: CASSQDMGLTTEAFF. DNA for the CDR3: TGCGCCAGCAGCCAAGATATGGGACTTACAACTGAAGCTTTCTTT.

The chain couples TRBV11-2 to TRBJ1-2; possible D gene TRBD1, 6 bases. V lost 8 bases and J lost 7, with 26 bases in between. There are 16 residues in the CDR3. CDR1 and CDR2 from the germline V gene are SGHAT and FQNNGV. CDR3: CASRGGTWFADFGYTF. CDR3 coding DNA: TGTGCCAGCCGGGGGGGCACTTGGTTCGCTGACTTTGGCTACACCTTC. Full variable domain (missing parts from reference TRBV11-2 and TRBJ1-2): EAGVAQSPRYKIIEKRQSVAFWCNPISGHATLYWYQQILGQGPKLLIQFQNNGVVDDSQLPKDRFSAERLKGVDSTLKIQPAKLEDSAVYLCASRGGTWFADFGYTFGSGTRLTVV.

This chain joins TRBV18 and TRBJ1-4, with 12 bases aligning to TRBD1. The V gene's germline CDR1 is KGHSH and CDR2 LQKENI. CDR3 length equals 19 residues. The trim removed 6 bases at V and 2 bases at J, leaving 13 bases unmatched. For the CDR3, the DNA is TGTGCCAGCTCGGACCGGGACAGGGGGCGCGGAAGCACTAATGAAAAACTGTTTTTT. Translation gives CASSDRDRGRGSTNEKLFF.

The CDR3 DNA is TGTGCCAGCAGCCAAGTCATCCAAGAGACCCAGTACTTC. Protein: CASSQVIQETQYF. The rearrangement joins TRBV14 to TRBJ2-5; D is undetermined. The CDR3 contains 13 residues. V was clipped by 1 base and J by 1 base, with 4 bases between them. Germline CDR1 SGHDN, CDR2 FVKESK. Variable domain in full (rest from reference TRBV14 and TRBJ2-5): EAGVTQFPSHSVIEKGQTVTLRCDPISGHDNLYWYRRVMGKEIKFLLHFVKESKQDESGMPNNRFLAERTGGTYSTLKVQPAELEDSGVYFCASSQVIQETQYFGPGTRLLVL.

The CDR3: CASSNLVQLAKNIQYF. Written as DNA, the CDR3 is TGTGCCAGCAGCAATTTGGTGCAACTAGCCAAAAACATTCAGTACTTC. The V and J genes are TRBV21-1 and TRBJ2-4; TRBD2, as called in the table, went unchecked against the DNA. TRBV21-1 is a pseudogene segment. The length of the CDR3 is 16 residues.

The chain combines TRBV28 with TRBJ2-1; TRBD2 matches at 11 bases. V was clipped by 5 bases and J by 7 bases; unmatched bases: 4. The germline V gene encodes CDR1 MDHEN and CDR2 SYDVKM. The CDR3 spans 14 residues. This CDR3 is CASSPLAGGNEQFF. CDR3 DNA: TGTGCCAGCAGTCCGTTAGCGGGAGGGAATGAGCAGTTCTTC.

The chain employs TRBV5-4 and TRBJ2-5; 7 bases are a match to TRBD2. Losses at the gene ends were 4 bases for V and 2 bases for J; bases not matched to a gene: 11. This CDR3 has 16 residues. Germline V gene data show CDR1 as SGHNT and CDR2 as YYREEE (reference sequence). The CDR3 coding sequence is TGTGCCAGCAGCCCCCGGCTAGCGGTGATACAAGAGACCCAGTACTTC. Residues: CASSPRLAVIQETQYF. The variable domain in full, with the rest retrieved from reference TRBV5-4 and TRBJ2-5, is ETGVTQSPTHLIKTRGQQVTLRCSSQSGHNTVSWYQQALGQGPQFIFQYYREEENGRGNFPPRFSGLQFPNYSSELNVNALELDDSALYLCASSPRLAVIQETQYFGPGTRLLVL.

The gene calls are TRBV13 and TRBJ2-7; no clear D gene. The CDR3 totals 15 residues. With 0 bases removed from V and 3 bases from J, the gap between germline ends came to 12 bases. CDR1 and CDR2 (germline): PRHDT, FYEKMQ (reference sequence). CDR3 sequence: CASSLGGATYYEQYF. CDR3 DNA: TGTGCCAGCAGCTTAGGGGGCGCCACATACTACGAGCAGTACTTC.

The CDR3 nucleotides read TGTGCCAGCAGCCATAATCCGGGGGGCAGAGAAAAACTGTTTTTT. Residues: CASSHNPGGREKLFF. The chain links TRBV5-6 to TRBJ1-4; possible D gene TRBD1, 6 bases. This CDR3 region has 15 residues. Germline assignment: CDR1 SGHDT and CDR2 YYEEEE. V gave up 4 bases and J gave up 8 bases, with 18 bases separating them. Full variable domain (remainder filled in from reference TRBV5-6 and TRBJ1-4): DAGVTQSPTHLIKTRGQQVTLRCSPKSGHDTVSWYQQALGQGPQFIFQYYEEEERQRGNFPDRFSGHQFPNYSSELNVNALLLGDSALYLCASSHNPGGREKLFFGSGTQLSVL.

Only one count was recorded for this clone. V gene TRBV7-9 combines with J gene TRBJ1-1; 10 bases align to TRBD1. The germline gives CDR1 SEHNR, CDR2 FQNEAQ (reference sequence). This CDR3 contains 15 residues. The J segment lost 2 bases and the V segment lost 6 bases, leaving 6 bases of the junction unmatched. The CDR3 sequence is CASRKRTGGNTEAFF. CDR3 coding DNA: TGTGCCAGCAGGAAGAGGACAGGGGGAAACACTGAAGCTTTCTTT.

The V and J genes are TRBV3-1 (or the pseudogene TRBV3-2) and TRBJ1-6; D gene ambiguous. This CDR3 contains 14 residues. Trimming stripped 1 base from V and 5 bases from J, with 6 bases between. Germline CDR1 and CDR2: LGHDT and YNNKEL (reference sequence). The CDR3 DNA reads TGTGCCAGCAGCCAAGTCTCAGATAATTCACCCCTCCACTTT. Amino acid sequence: CASSQVSDNSPLHF.

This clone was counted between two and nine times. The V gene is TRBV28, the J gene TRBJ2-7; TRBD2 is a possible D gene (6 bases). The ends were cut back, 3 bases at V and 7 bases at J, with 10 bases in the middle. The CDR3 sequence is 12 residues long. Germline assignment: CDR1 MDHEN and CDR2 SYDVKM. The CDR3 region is CASSFSGGEQYF. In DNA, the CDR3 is TGTGCCAGCAGTTTCAGCGGAGGGGAGCAGTACTTC.

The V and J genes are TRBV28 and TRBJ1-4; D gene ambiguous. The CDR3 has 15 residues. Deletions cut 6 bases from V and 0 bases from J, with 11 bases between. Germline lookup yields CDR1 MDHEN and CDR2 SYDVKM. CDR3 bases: TGTGCCAGCAGCACCCGACTCACAACTAATGAAAAACTGTTTTTT. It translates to CASSTRLTTNEKLFF.

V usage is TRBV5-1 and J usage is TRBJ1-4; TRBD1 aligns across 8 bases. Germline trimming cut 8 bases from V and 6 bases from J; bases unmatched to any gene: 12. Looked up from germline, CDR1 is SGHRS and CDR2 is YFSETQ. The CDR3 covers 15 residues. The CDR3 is CASSTSGTGHEKLFF. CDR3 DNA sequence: TGCGCCAGTTCTACTTCCGGGACAGGCCATGAAAAACTGTTTTTT.

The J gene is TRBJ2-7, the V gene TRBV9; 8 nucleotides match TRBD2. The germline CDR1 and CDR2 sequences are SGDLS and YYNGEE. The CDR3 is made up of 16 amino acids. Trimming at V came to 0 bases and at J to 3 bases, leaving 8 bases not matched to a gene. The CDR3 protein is CASSVAGSGTSYEQYF. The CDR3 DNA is TGTGCCAGCAGCGTAGCCGGTTCCGGGACTAGCTACGAGCAGTACTTC.

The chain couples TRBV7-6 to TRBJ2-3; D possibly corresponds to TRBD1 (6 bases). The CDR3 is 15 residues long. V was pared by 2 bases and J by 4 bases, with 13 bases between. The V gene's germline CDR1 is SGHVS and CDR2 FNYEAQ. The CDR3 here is CASSLTGTISDTQYF. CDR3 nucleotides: TGTGCCAGCAGCTTAACGGGGACAATTTCAGATACGCAGTATTTT.

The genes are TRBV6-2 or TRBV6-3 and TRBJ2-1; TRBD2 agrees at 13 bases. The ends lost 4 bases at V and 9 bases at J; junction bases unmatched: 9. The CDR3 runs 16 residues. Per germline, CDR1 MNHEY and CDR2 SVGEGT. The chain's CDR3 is CASSFYTSGGAVEQFF. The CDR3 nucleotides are TGTGCCAGCAGTTTCTACACTAGCGGGGGGGCGGTTGAGCAGTTCTTC.

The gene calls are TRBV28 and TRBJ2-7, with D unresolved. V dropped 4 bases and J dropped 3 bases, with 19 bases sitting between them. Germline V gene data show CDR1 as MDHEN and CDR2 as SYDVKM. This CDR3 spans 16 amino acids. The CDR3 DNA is TGTGCCAGCAGTTCTCTGGGTCTCCTTGACTTCTACGAGCAGTACTTC. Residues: CASSSLGLLDFYEQYF.

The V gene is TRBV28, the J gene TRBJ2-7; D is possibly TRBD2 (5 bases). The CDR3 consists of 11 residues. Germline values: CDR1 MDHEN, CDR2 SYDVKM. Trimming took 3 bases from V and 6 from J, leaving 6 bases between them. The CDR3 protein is CASSLGVEQYF. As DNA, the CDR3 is TGTGCCAGCAGTTTGGGAGTCGAGCAGTACTTC. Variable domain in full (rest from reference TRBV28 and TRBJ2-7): DVKVTQSSRYLVKRTGEKVFLECVQDMDHENMFWYRQDPGLGLRLIYFSYDVKMKEKGDIPEGYSVSREKKERFSLILESASTNQTSMYLCASSLGVEQYFGPGTRLTVT.

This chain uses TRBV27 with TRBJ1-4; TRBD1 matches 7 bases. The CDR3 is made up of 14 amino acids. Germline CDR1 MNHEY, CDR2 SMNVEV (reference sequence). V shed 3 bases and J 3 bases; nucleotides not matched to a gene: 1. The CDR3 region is CASSFTGANEKLFF. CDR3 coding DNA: TGTGCCAGCAGTTTCACAGGGGCTAATGAAAAACTGTTTTTT. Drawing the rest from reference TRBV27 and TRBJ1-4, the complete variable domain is EAQVTQNPRYLITVTGKKLTVTCSQNMNHEYMSWYRQDPGLGLRQIYYSMNVEVTDKGDVPEGYKVSRKEKRNFPLILESPSPNQTSLYFCASSFTGANEKLFFGSGTQLSVL.

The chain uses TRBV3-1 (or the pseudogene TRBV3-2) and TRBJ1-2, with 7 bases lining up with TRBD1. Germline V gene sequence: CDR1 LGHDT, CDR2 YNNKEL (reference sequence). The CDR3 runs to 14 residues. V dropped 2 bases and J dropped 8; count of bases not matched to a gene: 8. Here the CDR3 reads CASSQHDRVGGYTF. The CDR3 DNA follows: TGTGCCAGCAGCCAACACGACAGGGTGGGAGGCTACACCTTC.

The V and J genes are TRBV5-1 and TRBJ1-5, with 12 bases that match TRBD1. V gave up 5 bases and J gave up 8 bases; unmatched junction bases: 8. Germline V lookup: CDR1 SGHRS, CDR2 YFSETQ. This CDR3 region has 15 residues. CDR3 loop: CASSEGQGAIEPQHF. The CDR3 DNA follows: TGCGCCAGCAGTGAGGGACAGGGGGCTATTGAGCCCCAGCATTTT.

In nucleotides, the CDR3 is TGTGCCAGCAGTTTATTAGCGGGGACAAGCACAGATACGCAGTATTTT. Translation gives CASSLLAGTSTDTQYF. The chain couples TRBV27 to TRBJ2-3, with 8 bases fitting TRBD2. This CDR3 spans 16 amino acids. Germline lookup yields CDR1 MNHEY and CDR2 SMNVEV (reference sequence). The J segment lost 0 bases and the V segment lost 1 base, leaving 3 bases of the junction unmatched.

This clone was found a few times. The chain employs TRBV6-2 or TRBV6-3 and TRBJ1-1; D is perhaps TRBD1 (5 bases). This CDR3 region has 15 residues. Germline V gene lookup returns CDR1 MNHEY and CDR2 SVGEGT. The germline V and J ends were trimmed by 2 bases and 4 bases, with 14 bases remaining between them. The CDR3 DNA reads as TGTGCCAGCAGTTACGTCCCAGGGTGGAGCACTGAAGCTTTCTTT. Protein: CASSYVPGWSTEAFF.

In nucleotides, the CDR3 is TGTGCCAGCGGGGAGGTCAATTCACCCCTCCACTTT. Translating gives CASGEVNSPLHF. The V call is TRBV28, the J call TRBJ1-6, with D uncertain. Trimming took 8 bases from V and 7 from J, leaving 9 bases between them. The germline V gene encodes CDR1 MDHEN and CDR2 SYDVKM. The CDR3 loop spans 12 amino acids. The full variable domain, with the rest looked up from reference TRBV28 and TRBJ1-6, is DVKVTQSSRYLVKRTGEKVFLECVQDMDHENMFWYRQDPGLGLRLIYFSYDVKMKEKGDIPEGYSVSREKKERFSLILESASTNQTSMYLCASGEVNSPLHFGNGTRLTVT.

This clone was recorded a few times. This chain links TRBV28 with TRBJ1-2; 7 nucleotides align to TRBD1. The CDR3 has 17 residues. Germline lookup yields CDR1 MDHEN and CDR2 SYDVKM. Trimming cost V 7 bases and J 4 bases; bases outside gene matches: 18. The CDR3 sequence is CASTRGGQGGQLYGYTF. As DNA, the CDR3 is TGTGCCAGCACCCGGGGTGGGCAGGGGGGACAGCTCTATGGCTACACCTTC.

For the CDR3, the DNA is TGTGCCAGCAGCCAGACAGGGGGCACTGAAGCTTTCTTT. Residues: CASSQTGGTEAFF. The V gene is TRBV7-9, the J gene TRBJ1-1; 9 bases fit TRBD1. Germline V gene sequence: CDR1 SEHNR, CDR2 FQNEAQ (reference sequence). Trimming took 5 bases from V and 4 from J; bases not matched to a gene: 2. This CDR3 contains 13 residues.

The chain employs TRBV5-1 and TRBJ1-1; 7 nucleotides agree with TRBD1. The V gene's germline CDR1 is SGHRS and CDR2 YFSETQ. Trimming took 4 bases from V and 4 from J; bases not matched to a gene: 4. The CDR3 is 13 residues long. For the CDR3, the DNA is TGCGCCAGCAGCAGGACAGGCGCCACTGAAGCTTTCTTT. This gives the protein CASSRTGATEAFF.

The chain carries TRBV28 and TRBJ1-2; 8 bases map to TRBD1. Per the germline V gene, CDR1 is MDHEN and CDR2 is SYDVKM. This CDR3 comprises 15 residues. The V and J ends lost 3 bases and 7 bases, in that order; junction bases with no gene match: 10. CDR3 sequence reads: CASSLSNRGVSGYTF. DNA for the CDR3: TGTGCCAGCAGTTTGTCGAACAGGGGGGTCTCTGGCTACACCTTC.